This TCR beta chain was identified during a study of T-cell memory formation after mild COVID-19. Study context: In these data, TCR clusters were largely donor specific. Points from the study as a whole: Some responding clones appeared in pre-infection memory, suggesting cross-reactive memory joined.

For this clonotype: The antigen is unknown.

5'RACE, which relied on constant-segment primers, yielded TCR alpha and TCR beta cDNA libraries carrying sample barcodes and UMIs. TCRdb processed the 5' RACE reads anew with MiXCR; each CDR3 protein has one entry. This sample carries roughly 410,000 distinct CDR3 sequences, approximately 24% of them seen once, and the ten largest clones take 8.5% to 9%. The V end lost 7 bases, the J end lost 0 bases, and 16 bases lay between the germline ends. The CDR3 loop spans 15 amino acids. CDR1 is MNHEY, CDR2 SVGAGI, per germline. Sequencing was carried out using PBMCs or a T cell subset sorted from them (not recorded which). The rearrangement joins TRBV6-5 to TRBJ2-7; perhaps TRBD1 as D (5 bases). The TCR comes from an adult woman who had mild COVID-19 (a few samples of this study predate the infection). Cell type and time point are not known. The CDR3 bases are TGTGCCAGCACCAAAATGGGGCCTAGCTCCTACGAGCAGTACTTC. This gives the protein CASTKMGPSSYEQYF.